Shown below are 18 T cell receptor beta chains from a single sample sequenced in a study of regulatory T cells in long-lasting Graves disease. Arm-PCR of CDR3 regions and iRepertoire HTBI primers were used to build TCR beta libraries. In TCRdb, the multiplex PCR reads were re-called with MiXCR into one record per CDR3 protein. The top ten hold 20% to 25% of the sample, which has about 360,000 distinct CDR3 sequences, around 15% seen once. The sample's time point: newly diagnosed GD, antithyroid drugs for less than 3 months. The TCR library was made from RNA extracted from PBMCs. This sample also belongs to another study, concerning T cells in Graves' hyperthyroidism and ophthalmopathy.

Sequenced material: peripheral blood mononuclear cells (PBMCs), taken at new diagnosis, from a patient treated with antithyroid drugs. The receptors were sampled from a woman in her late teens or twenties with Graves disease.

There are many counts of this clonotype. This chain connects TRBV29-1 to TRBJ1-2; 10 nucleotides align to TRBD1. Losses at the gene ends were 6 bases for V and 6 bases for J; bases not matched to a gene: 1. This CDR3 is built from 11 residues. Germline assignment: CDR1 SQVTM and CDR2 ANQGSEA. The CDR3, as DNA: TGCAGCGTCGGGACAGGGGATGGCTACACCTTC. Residues: CSVGTGDGYTF.

This clonotype has ten or more counts. The V call is TRBV5-1, the J call TRBJ2-7; 7 nucleotides line up with TRBD2. CDR1 SGHRS and CDR2 YFSETQ come from the germline V gene. Trimming removed 4 bases from V and 3 bases from J; junction bases left unmatched: 7. This CDR3 has 14 amino acids. The CDR3 sequence is CASSNSGTNYEQYF. The CDR3, as DNA: TGCGCCAGCAGCAACTCCGGGACTAACTACGAGCAGTACTTC. The full variable domain, its missing parts supplied by reference TRBV5-1 and TRBJ2-7, is KAGVTQTPRYLIKTRGQQVTLSCSPISGHRSVSWYQQTPGQGLQFLFEYFSETQRNKGNFPGRFSGRQFSNSRSEMNVSTLELGDSALYLCASSNSGTNYEQYFGPGTRLTVT.

The table lists this clonotype with many counts. This chain connects TRBV30 to TRBJ2-3; possible D gene TRBD2, 6 bases. CDR3 length: 13 amino acids. Trimming took off 3 bases at V and 5 bases at J, with 12 bases between the two ends. The germline CDR1 and CDR2 sequences are GTSNPN and SVGIG (reference sequence). The CDR3 sequence: CAWRREVVDTQYF. The CDR3 bases are TGTGCCTGGAGGCGGGAAGTAGTAGATACGCAGTATTTT.

This clonotype has only a few counts. The chain uses TRBV4-1 and TRBJ1-1, with D unclear. Germline V CDR1 and CDR2: MGHRA, YSYEKL. The ends were cut back, 2 bases at V and 1 base at J, with 8 bases in the middle. There are 14 residues in the CDR3. CDR3 residues: CASSQSRENTEAFF. Written as DNA, the CDR3 is TGCGCCAGCAGCCAATCGAGAGAGAACACTGAAGCTTTCTTT.

This clonotype was picked up many times. Written as DNA, the CDR3 is TGCAGTGCTAGGTTGAATCAGCCCCAGCATTTT. Amino acid sequence: CSARLNQPQHF. The rearrangement joins TRBV20-1 to TRBJ1-5, with no clear D. The V gene's germline CDR1 is DFQATT and CDR2 SNEGSKA (reference sequence). The CDR3 covers 11 residues. V gave up 3 bases and J gave up 4 bases, with 4 bases separating them.

This clonotype was seen at least ten times. J is TRBJ1-1 and V is TRBV10-2; perhaps TRBD1 as D (6 bases). Trimming took off 0 bases at V and 7 bases at J, with 12 bases between the two ends. Germline values: CDR1 WSHSY, CDR2 SAAADI. This CDR3 comprises 14 residues. In DNA, the CDR3 is TGCGCCAGCAGTGAGTCGGAGGGGGGTTATGAAGCTTTCTTT. Protein product: CASSESEGGYEAFF.

The CDR3 region is CASRSVSNVLTF. In DNA, the CDR3 is TGTGCCAGCAGATCGGTCTCCAACGTCCTGACTTTC. The V gene is TRBV2, the J gene TRBJ2-6; unclear D gene. In germline, CDR1 is SNHLY, CDR2 FYNNEI. Trimming took 6 bases from V and 8 from J, leaving 8 bases between them. This CDR3 comprises 12 residues.

This clonotype was observed at least ten times. V usage is TRBV5-1 and J usage is TRBJ2-1; D tentatively fits TRBD1 or TRBD2 (9 bases each). The V gene lost 4 bases and the J gene lost 7 bases, with 30 bases spanning the gap. The CDR3 is made up of 19 amino acids. The germline gives CDR1 SGHRS, CDR2 YFSETQ. CDR3 in DNA: TGCGCCAGCAGCCTACCGGGACAGGGAGGGTTAGCGGGAGTAAATGAGCAGTTCTTC. Its protein product is CASSLPGQGGLAGVNEQFF.

Turning to this clonotype: A read error is possible here, since a much larger clone lies one base away. The gene calls are TRBV28 and TRBJ2-5; 7 bases agree with TRBD1. Germline loops: CDR1 MDHEN, CDR2 SYDVKM. The CDR3 has 14 residues. V gave up 7 bases and J gave up 7 bases; unmatched junction bases: 12. CDR3 in DNA: TGTGCCAGCACCGCGACAGGGTTAGGGCGGACCCAGTACTTC. This gives the protein CASTATGLGRTQYF.

This clonotype was seen at least ten times. The rearrangement joins TRBV3-1 to TRBJ1-1, with 8 positions matching TRBD1. V was pared by 5 bases and J by 5 bases, with 7 bases of the junction left unmatched. This CDR3 is 14 amino acids long. Germline CDR1 LGHDT, CDR2 YNNKEL (reference sequence). This chain's CDR3 is CASSLRTGWTEAFF. CDR3 coding DNA: TGTGCCAGCAGCTTGCGGACAGGGTGGACTGAAGCTTTCTTT. Full variable domain (missing parts from reference TRBV3-1 and TRBJ1-1): DTAVSQTPKYLVTQMGNDKSIKCEQNLGHDTMYWYKQDSKKFLKIMFSYNNKELIINETVPNRFSPKSPDKAHLNLHINSLELGDSAVYFCASSLRTGWTEAFFGQGTRLTVV.

This clonotype was detected ten times or more. V and J are TRBV28 and TRBJ2-5; TRBD2 aligns across 13 bases. This CDR3 has 22 residues. The germline V gene encodes CDR1 MDHEN and CDR2 SYDVKM. V dropped 1 base and J dropped 1; count of bases not matched to a gene: 18. DNA of the CDR3: TGTGCCAGCAGTTTATTCCGCGTGGGGGTGGGACTAGCGGGGAAGATCCAAGAGACCCAGTACTTC. Its protein is CASSLFRVGVGLAGKIQETQYF.

This clonotype was recorded many times. The V and J genes are TRBV20-1 and TRBJ2-1; 12 bases are shared with TRBD2. CDR3 length equals 18 residues. Trimming cost V 0 bases and J 3 bases; bases outside gene matches: 9. Germline V gene data show CDR1 as DFQATT and CDR2 as SNEGSKA (reference sequence). CDR3 coding DNA: TGCAGTGCTAGAGATATTCACGGGACTAGCGGGCGCTACAATGAGCAGTTCTTC. It specifies CSARDIHGTSGRYNEQFF.

This clonotype was seen ten or more times. The chain is built from TRBV6-1 and TRBJ2-2, with D perhaps matching TRBD1 (5 bases). Germline V gene sequence: CDR1 MNHNS, CDR2 SASEGT. Trimming left V 4 bases short and J 4 bases short, with 13 bases between. This CDR3 contains 15 residues. The CDR3 reads CASSVSQGVTGELFF. For the CDR3, the DNA is TGTGCCAGCAGTGTGTCGCAGGGTGTCACCGGGGAGCTGTTTTTT.

With regard to this clonotype: One base away lies a much larger clone, so this may be a sequencing read error. A read error is likely, as this CDR3 ends without the conserved phenylalanine or tryptophan. V usage is TRBV6-8 and J usage is TRBJ2-7, with 11 bases lining up with TRBD1. V was pared by 6 bases and J by 4 bases, with 8 bases of the junction left unmatched. The CDR3 is 15 residues long. Per germline, CDR1 MNHGY and CDR2 SAAAGT. In DNA, the CDR3 is TGTGCCAGCAGCCCCACCGGGACAGGGGGATACGAGCAGTACTCC. Translation gives CASSPTGTGGYEQYS.

The sample holds a few counts of this clonotype. J is TRBJ2-7 and V is TRBV15, with no clear D. This CDR3 region has 12 residues. Germline V CDR1 and CDR2: LNHNV, YYDKDF (reference sequence). The germline V and J ends were trimmed by 5 bases and 4 bases, with 9 bases remaining between them. In DNA, the CDR3 is TGTGCCACCAGCCTTGCGGATTACGAGCAGTACTTC. Translating it yields CATSLADYEQYF.

Ten or more counts support this clonotype. This sequence joins TRBV5-8 and TRBJ2-2; 15 bases are a match to TRBD2. Germline trimming cut 0 bases from V and 0 bases from J; bases unmatched to any gene: 3. The CDR3 consists of 19 residues. Germline CDR1 reads SGHTS; CDR2 reads YDEGEE. In nucleotides, the CDR3 is TGTGCCAGCAGCTTGGCGGGACTAGCGGGAGGCGCGAACACCGGGGAGCTGTTTTTT. It specifies CASSLAGLAGGANTGELFF.

This clonotype was observed at least ten times. The chain carries TRBV7-3 and TRBJ2-1, with D maybe TRBD2 (7 bases). Trimming shortened V by 5 bases and J by 8 bases, and 16 bases separated the two germline ends. The CDR3 is made up of 14 amino acids. Germline lookup yields CDR1 SGHTA and CDR2 FQGTGA. The CDR3 loop reads CASSPWGGADEQFF. CDR3 DNA: TGTGCCAGCAGCCCGTGGGGGGGGGCCGATGAGCAGTTCTTC.

The table lists this clonotype with many counts. The chain uses TRBV15 and TRBJ1-6; 8 nucleotides line up with TRBD1. The CDR3 totals 15 residues. Germline V CDR1 and CDR2: LNHNV, YYDKDF (reference sequence). V was pared by 2 bases and J by 5 bases, with 2 bases of the junction left unmatched. CDR3 DNA: TGTGCCACCAGCAGACAGACAGGGGATAATTCACCCCTCCACTTT. This translates into CATSRQTGDNSPLHF.